Shown below are 17 T cell receptor beta chains from a single sample sequenced in a study of T cell responses to AZD1222 COVID-19 vaccine. Only in-frame clones appear in the TCRdb table, and some are missing; sequencing was by immunoSEQ multiplex PCR. The sample comprises fewer than 150,000 clones, approximately 90% of which are singletons, and 3.1% rests with the top ten. This specimen consisted of peripheral blood, obtained 28 days after the second AZD1222 dose. Every receptor here comes from an adult who received the AZD1222 COVID-19 vaccine.

The CDR3 nucleotides read TGTGCCACCAGCAGAGCGGACAGTAAAAATTCACCCCTCCACTTT. Its translation is CATSRADSKNSPLHF. The chain uses TRBV15 and TRBJ1-6, with TRBD1 as a possible D gene (6 bases). Trimming removed 1 base from V and 7 bases from J, with 11 bases in between. Germline CDR1 reads LNHNV; CDR2 reads YYDKDF (reference sequence). This CDR3 is built from 15 residues.

The chain has TRBV7-9 and TRBJ2-6, with a weak D call TRBD2 (5 bases). V lost 8 bases, J lost 2 bases, and 10 bases lay in between. Germline CDR1 and CDR2: SEHNR and FQNEAQ (reference sequence). This CDR3 region has 14 residues. CDR3 sequence: CASRERAGANVLTF. The CDR3 DNA sequence: TGTGCCAGCCGGGAAAGGGCTGGGGCCAACGTCCTGACTTTC.

This chain uses TRBV4-1 with TRBJ1-5; D is undetermined. Germline V lookup: CDR1 MGHRA, CDR2 YSYEKL. The CDR3 consists of 18 residues. The ends were cut back, 0 bases at V and 0 bases at J, with 15 bases in the middle. The CDR3 region has the DNA TGCGCCAGCAGCCAAGATCTCGGAGCCGGACGTAGCAATCAGCCCCAGCATTTT. It yields the protein CASSQDLGAGRSNQPQHF.

The table lists this clone with a count of one. The chain employs TRBV30 and TRBJ1-3, with D uncertain. The CDR3 has 13 amino acids. Trimming removed 8 bases at V and 2 bases at J, with 13 bases between. Germline V lookup: CDR1 GTSNPN, CDR2 SVGIG (reference sequence). The CDR3 nucleotides are TGTGCCCTCCCTGAGCAAACTGGAAACACCATATATTTT. It translates to CALPEQTGNTIYF.

V is TRBV6-5 and J is TRBJ1-2; D remains unclear. The V gene's germline CDR1 is MNHEY and CDR2 SVGAGI. The CDR3 has 14 amino acids. Trimming took off 4 bases at V and 4 bases at J, with 13 bases between the two ends. The CDR3 DNA is TGTGCCAGCAGTTCGGCAGGCCACAGCTATGGCTACACCTTC. It encodes CASSSAGHSYGYTF.

V and J are TRBV7-3 and TRBJ1-2, with no clear D. The CDR3 has 13 residues. Trimming took 3 bases from V and 6 from J, leaving 11 bases between them. Per germline, CDR1 SGHTA and CDR2 FQGTGA. The CDR3 reads CASSLGNGDGYTF. The CDR3 DNA follows: TGTGCCAGCAGCTTGGGGAATGGAGATGGCTACACCTTC. The full variable domain, rest sourced from reference TRBV7-3 and TRBJ1-2, is GAGVSQTPSNKVTEKGKYVELRCDPISGHTALYWYRQSLGQGPEFLIYFQGTGAADDSGLPNDRFFAVRPEGSVSTLKIQRTERGDSAVYLCASSLGNGDGYTFGSGTRLTVV.

V and J are TRBV15 and TRBJ2-3, with a tentative D call TRBD2 (7 bases). Trimming shortened V by 3 bases and J by 4 bases, and 17 bases separated the two germline ends. The CDR3 sequence is 16 residues long. Germline V CDR1 and CDR2: LNHNV, YYDKDF (reference sequence). The CDR3 DNA sequence: TGTGCCACCAGCAGTGGACGACGGGGGGCGTCAGATACGCAGTATTTT. Translating it yields CATSSGRRGASDTQYF. Supplemented by reference TRBV15 and TRBJ2-3, the full variable domain reads DAMVIQNPRYQVTQFGKPVTLSCSQTLNHNVMYWYQQKSSQAPKLLFHYYDKDFNNEADTPDNFQSRRPNTSFCFLDIRSPGLGDTAMYLCATSSGRRGASDTQYFGPGTRLTVL.

This clone was found once. The chain has TRBV10-3 and TRBJ2-5; no firm D call. The CDR3 spans 14 residues. V shed 0 bases and J shed 0 bases, with 5 bases lying between them. Germline V gives CDR1 ENHRY, CDR2 SYGVKD. Here the CDR3 reads CAISESGYQETQYF. CDR3 nucleotide sequence: TGTGCCATCAGTGAGTCGGGGTACCAAGAGACCCAGTACTTC.

The chain links TRBV5-1 to TRBJ1-6; 7 bases are shared with TRBD1. This CDR3 comprises 14 residues. CDR1 and CDR2 (germline): SGHRS, YFSETQ. V shed 4 bases, J shed 7 bases, and the junction held 5 bases outside the gene matches. The CDR3 loop is CASSRQGSNSPLHF. The CDR3 DNA follows: TGCGCCAGCAGCCGACAGGGATCGAATTCACCCCTCCACTTT.

The chain is built from TRBV15 and TRBJ2-1; TRBD1 might be the D (5 bases). Looked up from germline, CDR1 is LNHNV and CDR2 is YYDKDF (reference sequence). This CDR3 contains 14 residues. The ends were cut back, 0 bases at V and 5 bases at J, with 8 bases in the middle. The CDR3, as DNA: TGTGCCACCAGCAGAGATGACAGCGACAATGAGCAGTTCTTC. It encodes CATSRDDSDNEQFF.

The V call is TRBV28, the J call TRBJ2-2, with 16 positions matching TRBD2. Trimming at V came to 7 bases and at J to 8 bases, leaving 10 bases not matched to a gene. Looked up from germline, CDR1 is MDHEN and CDR2 is SYDVKM. CDR3 length equals 17 residues. CDR3 amino acids: CASTPPGLAGGPGELFF. DNA of the CDR3: TGTGCCAGCACTCCACCGGGACTAGCGGGAGGGCCGGGGGAGCTGTTTTTT.

The V gene is TRBV28, the J gene TRBJ2-7, with 7 bases matching TRBD1. CDR3 length: 14 residues. The germline V gene has CDR1 MDHEN and CDR2 SYDVKM. V lost 4 bases to trimming and J lost 1 base; unmatched junction nucleotides: 4. The CDR3 DNA follows: TGTGCCAGCAGTTCCCCGGGACAGTCCTACGAGCAGTACTTC. It yields the protein CASSSPGQSYEQYF. The full variable domain, rest sourced from reference TRBV28 and TRBJ2-7, is DVKVTQSSRYLVKRTGEKVFLECVQDMDHENMFWYRQDPGLGLRLIYFSYDVKMKEKGDIPEGYSVSREKKERFSLILESASTNQTSMYLCASSSPGQSYEQYFGPGTRLTVT.

The chain couples TRBV10-2 to TRBJ1-1; 8 nucleotides agree with TRBD1. CDR3 size: 14 residues. The V gene end was trimmed by 6 bases and the J gene end by 3 bases; junction bases not matched to a gene: 6. Looked up from germline, CDR1 is WSHSY and CDR2 is SAAADI. In nucleotides, the CDR3 is TGCGCCAGCAGCAGGGGGCGGTTTGACACTGAAGCTTTCTTT. Translated, it gives CASSRGRFDTEAFF.

This clone was seen a single time. The chain has TRBV5-6 and TRBJ2-3; 7 nucleotides agree with TRBD2. The ends lost 1 base at V and 0 bases at J; junction bases unmatched: 5. Germline CDR1 reads SGHDT; CDR2 reads YYEEEE. This CDR3 spans 16 amino acids. CDR3 protein: CASSLRWGGSTDTQYF. The CDR3 DNA sequence: TGTGCCAGCAGCTTGAGGTGGGGGGGTAGCACAGATACGCAGTATTTT.

This clone was counted once. CDR3 residues: CASSKGSKNQPQHF. The CDR3 DNA sequence: TGTGCCAGTAGTAAGGGATCAAAAAATCAGCCCCAGCATTTT. The J gene is TRBJ1-5, the V gene TRBV19; D call uncertain. CDR1 and CDR2 (germline): LNHDA, SQIVND (reference sequence). The V end lost 4 bases, the J end lost 4 bases, and 11 bases lay between the germline ends. The CDR3 is 14 residues long.

This chain's CDR3 is CASRGSGTATDTQYF. The CDR3 DNA reads TGTGCCAGCAGAGGGTCTGGAACAGCAACAGATACGCAGTATTTT. V usage is TRBV28 and J usage is TRBJ2-3; no reliable D call. The length of the CDR3 is 15 residues. Germline V gives CDR1 MDHEN, CDR2 SYDVKM. V lost 6 bases and J 3 bases, leaving 16 bases between the germline ends.

V usage is TRBV28 and J usage is TRBJ1-6; D gene ambiguous. CDR3 size: 14 residues. From germline, CDR1 is MDHEN and CDR2 SYDVKM. The V and J ends lost 8 bases and 5 bases respectively, with 13 bases between them. The CDR3 sequence: CASLSWVDNSPLHF. DNA of the CDR3: TGTGCCAGCCTCAGTTGGGTGGATAATTCACCCCTCCACTTT.